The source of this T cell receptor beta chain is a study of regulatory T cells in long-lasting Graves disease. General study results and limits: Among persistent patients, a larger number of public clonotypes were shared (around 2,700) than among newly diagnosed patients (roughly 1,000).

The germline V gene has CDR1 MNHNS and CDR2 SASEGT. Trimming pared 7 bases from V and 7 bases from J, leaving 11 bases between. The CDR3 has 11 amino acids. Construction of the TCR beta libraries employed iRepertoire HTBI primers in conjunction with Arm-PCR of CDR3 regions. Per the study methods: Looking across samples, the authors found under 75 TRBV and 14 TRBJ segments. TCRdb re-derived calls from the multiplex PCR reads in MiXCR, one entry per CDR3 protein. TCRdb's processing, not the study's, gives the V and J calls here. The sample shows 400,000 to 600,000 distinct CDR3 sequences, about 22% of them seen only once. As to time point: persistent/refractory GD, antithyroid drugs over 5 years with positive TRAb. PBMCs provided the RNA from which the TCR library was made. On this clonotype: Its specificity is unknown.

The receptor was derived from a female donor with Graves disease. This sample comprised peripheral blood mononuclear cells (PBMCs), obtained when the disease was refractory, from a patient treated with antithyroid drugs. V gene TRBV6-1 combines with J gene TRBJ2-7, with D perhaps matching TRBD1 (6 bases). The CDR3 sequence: CASTGAREQYF. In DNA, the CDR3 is TGTGCCAGCACAGGGGCGCGGGAGCAGTACTTC.